This section outlines one TCR beta chain sequence together with its context. The antigen is unknown. TCRdb's copy holds only in-frame clones and misses some; the assay was immunoSEQ multiplex PCR. Altogether roughly 150,000 clones are present, around 73% being singletons, with the ten largest covering roughly a tenth. This sample is part of a study of PD-1 blockade in classical Hodgkin lymphoma. Overall study findings and caveats: Complete responders entered with baseline diversity on par with newly diagnosed patients, the results showed. Why repertoires differed is undefined; disease activity or prior therapy possibly contributed. While CD8+ TCR diversity did not rise significantly by C4D1, CD4+ TCR diversity did.

The CDR3 loop spans 15 amino acids. V shed 5 bases and J 3 bases; nucleotides not matched to a gene: 4. Germline V gene lookup returns CDR1 SGHTA and CDR2 FQGNSA. Every patient experienced relapse after autologous stem cell transplantation, and brentuximab vedotin exposure varied. Sequencing was performed on peripheral blood mononuclear cells (PBMCs), taken before the second cycle of nivolumab. This receptor was taken from a human donor with classical Hodgkin lymphoma. This chain uses TRBV7-2 with TRBJ1-4, with 9 positions matching TRBD1. The DNA of the CDR3 is TGTGCCAGCAGCACTCGACAGGGGGCTAATGAAAAACTGTTTTTT. It codes for CASSTRQGANEKLFF.